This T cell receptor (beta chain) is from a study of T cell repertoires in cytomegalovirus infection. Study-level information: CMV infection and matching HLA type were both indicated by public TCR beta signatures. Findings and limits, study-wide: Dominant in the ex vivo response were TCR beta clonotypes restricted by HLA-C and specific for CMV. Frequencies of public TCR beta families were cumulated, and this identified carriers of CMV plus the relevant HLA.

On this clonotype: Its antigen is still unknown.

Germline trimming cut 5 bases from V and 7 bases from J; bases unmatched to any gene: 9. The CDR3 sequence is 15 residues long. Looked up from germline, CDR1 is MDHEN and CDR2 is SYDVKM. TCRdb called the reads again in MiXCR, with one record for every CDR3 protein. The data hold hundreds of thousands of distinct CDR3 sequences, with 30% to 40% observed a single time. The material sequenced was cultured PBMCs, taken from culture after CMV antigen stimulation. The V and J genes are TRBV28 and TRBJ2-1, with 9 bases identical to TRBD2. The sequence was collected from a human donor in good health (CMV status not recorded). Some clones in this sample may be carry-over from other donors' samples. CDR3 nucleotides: TGTGCCAGCAGTCCGGGACTAGCCTCAGAAAATGAGCAGTTCTTC. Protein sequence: CASSPGLASENEQFF.